This paragraph reports one T cell receptor beta chain. The repertoire was sequenced with immunoSEQ multiplex PCR; TCRdb's copy has only in-frame clones and lacks some. This sample has a few hundred thousand clones, with 70% to 90% found just once. V gave up 6 bases and J gave up 3 bases, with 9 bases separating them. There are 12 residues in the CDR3. Per the germline V gene, CDR1 is MDHEN and CDR2 is SYDVKM. These data are taken from a study of blood T cell repertoires in COVID-19. Study-wide background: T cells, B-cell-depleted T cells, or PBMCs provided the cDNA or gDNA that served as material.

This receptor was obtained from a middle-aged man with acute or convalescent COVID-19. This sequence joins TRBV28 and TRBJ2-7; D uncertain. Sequencing was performed on peripheral blood. CDR3 bases: TGTGCCAGCAGCTACAGTGTCTACGAGCAGTACTTC. It translates to CASSYSVYEQYF.